Listed below are T cell receptor beta chains from one sample, sequenced in a study of cytomegalovirus exposure and HLA in healthy donors. Data came from immunoSEQ multiplex PCR; TCRdb stores just in-frame clones and leaves some out. The table lists about 140,000 clones, roughly 73% of them singletons. Sequenced: PBMCs. The receptors were sampled from a human donor in good health. Each CDR3 is given with its conserved first and last residue. D genes are given only for firm matches. The size field is filled for only some rows; it gives once, few, many or a size class.

TRBJ1-5 | TRBV6-6 | TRBD1 | - | TGTGCCAGCAGCCAACAGGGGGGCTATCAGCCCCAGCATTTT | CASSQQGGYQPQHF
TRBJ1-1 | TRBV4-2 | - | few | TGTGCCAGCAGCCTCGGGGCTGAAGCTTTCTTT | CASSLGAEAFF
TRBJ2-5 | TRBV7-9 | - | - | TGTGCCAGCAGCTTCACAGGGCTGGAGACCCAGTACTTC | CASSFTGLETQYF
TRBJ1-5 | TRBV5-1 | - | - | TGCGCCAGCAGCTTGGGTCGGGGCAATCAGCCCCAGCATTTT | CASSLGRGNQPQHF
TRBJ2-5 | TRBV11-1 | TRBD2 | few | TGTGCCAGCAGCTCGGGACTAGCGGGAGGAGGACAAGAGACCCAGTACTTC | CASSSGLAGGGQETQYF
TRBJ2-7 | TRBV4-1 | - | - | TGCGCCAGCAGCCAAGGGGCGGGTAGTTACGAGCAGTACTTC | CASSQGAGSYEQYF
TRBJ1-4 | TRBV2 | - | - | TGTGCCAGCAGGGCAGCGACTGAAAAACTGTTTTTT | CASRAATEKLFF
TRBJ2-3 | TRBV5-4 | TRBD2 | - | TGTGCCAGCAGCTTAAGGACTAGCCTCACAGATACGCAGTATTTT | CASSLRTSLTDTQYF
TRBJ2-7 | TRBV25-1 | TRBD2 | - | TGTGCCAGCAGTGACCCCGGGACTAGCGGTTGGGAGCAGTACTTC | CASSDPGTSGWEQYF
TRBJ2-7 | TRBV23-1 | - | - | TGCGCCAGCCCCCGGGAGGGAACAGGGGCATCTCGCGAGCAGTACTTC | CASPREGTGASREQYF
TRBJ2-7 | TRBV6-1 | - | - | TGTGCCAGCAGTGCCGGGACAACCTACGAGCAGTACTTC | CASSAGTTYEQYF
TRBJ2-5 | TRBV7-3 | - | - | TGTGCCAGCAGCTTACTTGGCAGGGGAGGGCAAGAGACCCAGTACTTC | CASSLLGRGGQETQYF
TRBJ2-7 | TRBV6-1 | - | - | TGTGCCAGCAGTGAAATTCGGGGGGCGATTGCCGAGCAGTACTTC | CASSEIRGAIAEQYF
TRBJ1-2 | TRBV7-6 | - | few | TGTGCCAGCAGCTTGATGTGGGGGGGTGGCTACACCTTC | CASSLMWGGGYTF
TRBJ1-3 | TRBV5-1 | TRBD1 | - | TGCGCCAGCAGCTTGGATGGACAGGGGGGTAGCTCTGGAAACACCATATATTTT | CASSLDGQGGSSGNTIYF
TRBJ1-2 | TRBV30 | - | - | TGTGCCTGGAGTCTCCGGTATGGCTACACCTTC | CAWSLRYGYTF
TRBJ2-1 | TRBV27 | TRBD2 | - | TGTGCCAGCAGTTCCAGCGGGGGGGGTTACAATGAGCAGTTCTTC | CASSSSGGGYNEQFF
TRBJ2-5 | TRBV2 | - | - | TGTGCCAGCAGTGTCCCGGGGTTGGAGACCCAGTACTTC | CASSVPGLETQYF
TRBJ1-1 | TRBV4-1 | - | few | TGCGCCAGCAGCCAAGATTCTTGGAACACTGAAGCTTTCTTT | CASSQDSWNTEAFF
TRBJ2-3 | TRBV9 | TRBD2 | few | TGTGCCAGCAGCACCCGGACTAGCGGTAGCACAGATACGCAGTATTTT | CASSTRTSGSTDTQYF
TRBJ1-2 | TRBV5-1 | TRBD1 | - | TGCGCCAGCAGCGCCGGAGGGGGACAGGTCTTGAGTGGCTACACCTTC | CASSAGGGQVLSGYTF
TRBJ2-2 | TRBV13 | TRBD2 | - | TGTGCCAGCAGCTCCAGACTAGCGGGGGGGCGCACCGGGGAGCTGTTTTTT | CASSSRLAGGRTGELFF
TRBJ2-7 | TRBV27 | - | - | TGTGCCAGCAGCCCAGCGAGGGCCTACGAGCAGTACTTC | CASSPARAYEQYF
TRBJ2-3 | TRBV9 | - | - | TGTGCCAGCAGCGTAATGCAGTACACAGATACGCAGTATTTT | CASSVMQYTDTQYF
TRBJ2-7 | TRBV27 | - | - | TGTGCCAGCAGTTTATATGACGCGGCAGCTTACGAGCAGTACTTC | CASSLYDAAAYEQYF
TRBJ2-7 | TRBV28 | TRBD2 | - | TGTGCCAGCAGCGCCGCCGGGACTAGCGGGGTCGAGCAGTACTTC | CASSAAGTSGVEQYF
TRBJ1-5 | TRBV4-2 | - | - | TGTGCCAGCAGCCAAGACGAGGGCAATCAGCCCCAGCATTTT | CASSQDEGNQPQHF
TRBJ1-2 | TRBV15 | - | - | TGTGCCACCTCGGGGGGGCTGGGTGGCTACACCTTC | CATSGGLGGYTF
TRBJ2-6 | TRBV19 | - | - | TGTGCCAGTAGTATTTCAGGGTCTGGGGCCAACGTCCTGACTTTC | CASSISGSGANVLTF
TRBJ2-1 | TRBV6-1 | - | once | TGTGCCAGCGGTGCAGTCCCAGGGGAGCAGTTCTTC | CASGAVPGEQFF
TRBJ2-5 | TRBV12-5 | - | - | TGTGCTAGTGGTTTGGTATCCCCACGCAGGGGCGGCCAAGAGACCCAGTACTTC | CASGLVSPRRGGQETQYF
TRBJ2-7 | TRBV30 | - | - | TGTGCCTGGAGTGCTGGCAGCGCCTCCTACGAGCAGTACTTC | CAWSAGSASYEQYF
TRBJ1-1 | TRBV5-8 | - | - | TGTGCCAGCAGTAACCGGGACTTTGAAGCTTTCTTT | CASSNRDFEAFF
TRBJ2-3 | TRBV7-8 | TRBD2 | few | TGTGCCAGCAGCTTAGCAGGCCTAGCGGGAAGGATAGATACGCAGTATTTT | CASSLAGLAGRIDTQYF
TRBJ1-4 | TRBV6-1 | - | few | TGTGCCAGCACTGAACCTGGGGACTCTAATGAAAAACTGTTTTTT | CASTEPGDSNEKLFF
TRBJ1-5 | TRBV2 | - | once | TGTGCCAGCAGTGTACGGGGGGGTGGACAGCCCCAGCATTTT | CASSVRGGGQPQHF
TRBJ2-6 | TRBV18 | - | - | TGTGCCAGCTCGTCTTCAGGGGTTGGGGCCAACGTCCTGACTTTC | CASSSSGVGANVLTF
TRBJ1-4 | TRBV5-6 | - | few | TGTGCCAGCAGCTTAGGCGGGGGAGGTAAAGGAAAACTGTTTTTT | CASSLGGGGKGKLFF
TRBJ2-2 | TRBV5-1 | - | - | TGCGCCAGCAGCCCCTTACAGAACACCGGGGAGCTGTTTTTT | CASSPLQNTGELFF
TRBJ1-2 | TRBV6-6 | TRBD1 | - | TGTGCCAGCAGCTCAGGGACAGGGGCGGGTGGCTACACCTTC | CASSSGTGAGGYTF
TRBJ2-2 | TRBV5-1 | - | - | TGCGCCAGCAGCTTGTTTTTACAGGGCGTCCCCGGGGAGCTGTTTTTT | CASSLFLQGVPGELFF
TRBJ2-1 | TRBV5-6 | - | - | TGTGCCAGCAGCTTGGCGGAGTGGGATGAGCAGTTCTTC | CASSLAEWDEQFF
TRBJ2-5 | TRBV5-6 | TRBD2 | - | TGTGCCAGCATCTCCCGGGCTAGCGAAACCACCGGGGGGGAGACCCAGTACTTC | CASISRASETTGGETQYF
TRBJ2-5 | TRBV29-1 | TRBD2 | - | TGCAGCGTTGAAGGGTGGTCTAGCGGGGGGTCTAATAAAGAGACCCAGTACTTC | CSVEGWSSGGSNKETQYF
TRBJ1-4 | TRBV11-3 | TRBD1 | - | TGTGCCAGCAGCCGCGACCGGGACAGGGTTGAAAAACTGTTTTTT | CASSRDRDRVEKLFF
TRBJ2-1 | TRBV5-6 | - | once | TGTGCCAGCAGCGCCGGCGGAAGCTCCTACAATGAGCAGTTCTTC | CASSAGGSSYNEQFF
TRBJ1-2 | TRBV19 | TRBD1 | - | TGTGCCAGTAGTATTCTGGGACAGGGGGGCTACACCTTC | CASSILGQGGYTF
TRBJ2-3 | TRBV6-1 | - | once | TGTGCCAGCAGTCCCGCATTGACTAGCACAGATACGCAGTATTTT | CASSPALTSTDTQYF
TRBJ1-2 | TRBV15 | - | - | TGTGCCACCAGCAGAGAGTTGGGTAAAGGGAGGAAGAATGGCTACACCTTC | CATSRELGKGRKNGYTF
TRBJ1-5 | TRBV21-1 | - | - | TGTGCCAGCAGCAAATCGGACAGGGAAAATCAGCCCCAGCATTTT | CASSKSDRENQPQHF
TRBJ2-1 | TRBV9 | - | few | TGTGCCAGCAGCGTAGAGGGGTCTGGCTACAATGAGCAGTTCTTC | CASSVEGSGYNEQFF
TRBJ2-5 | TRBV7-9 | TRBD2 | few | TGTGCCAGCAGCTTTTCCGGGAGGCAAGAGACCCAGTACTTC | CASSFSGRQETQYF
TRBJ1-6 | TRBV23-1 | TRBD1 | - | TGCGCCAGCAGTCACCCTGCCCCGGGACAGGGTCCCTATAATTCACCCCTCCACTTT | CASSHPAPGQGPYNSPLHF
TRBJ2-2 | TRBV11-2 | - | few | TGTGCCAGCAGCTCGTCTCCGGGGGGCGCGGGCACCGGGGAGCTGTTTTTT | CASSSSPGGAGTGELFF